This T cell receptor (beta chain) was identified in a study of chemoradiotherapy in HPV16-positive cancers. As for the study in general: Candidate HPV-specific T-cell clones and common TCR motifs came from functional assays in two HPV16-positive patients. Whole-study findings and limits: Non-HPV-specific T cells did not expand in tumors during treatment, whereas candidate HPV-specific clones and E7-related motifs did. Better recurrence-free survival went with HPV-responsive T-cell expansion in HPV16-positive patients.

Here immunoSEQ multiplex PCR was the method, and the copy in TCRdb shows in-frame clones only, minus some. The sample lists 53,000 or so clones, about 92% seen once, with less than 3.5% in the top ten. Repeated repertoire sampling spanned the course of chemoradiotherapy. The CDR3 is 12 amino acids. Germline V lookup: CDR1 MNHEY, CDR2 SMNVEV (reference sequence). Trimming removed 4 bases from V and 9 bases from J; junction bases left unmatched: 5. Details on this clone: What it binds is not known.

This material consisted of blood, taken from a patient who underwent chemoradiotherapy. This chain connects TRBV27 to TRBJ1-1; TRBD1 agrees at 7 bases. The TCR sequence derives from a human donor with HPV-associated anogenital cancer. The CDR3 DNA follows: TGTGCCAGCAGTTCCCTACAGGGGCAAGCTTTCTTT. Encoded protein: CASSSLQGQAFF.